Listed below are T cell receptor beta chains from one sample, sequenced in a study of T cell responses to AZD1222 COVID-19 vaccine. Profiling relied on immunoSEQ multiplex PCR, and the TCRdb table lists in-frame clones only, not all of them. Of roughly 140,000 clones listed, around 89% are singletons. Sequenced material: peripheral blood, taken on day 0 of AZD1222 vaccination. The receptors come from an adult in good health. Each CDR3 is given with its conserved first and last residue. D genes are given only for firm matches. Clone size appears in some rows only: once, few, many, or a class for an expanded clone.

abundance	v_gene	d_gene	j_gene	CDR3aa	CDR3nt
NA	TRBV19	NA	TRBJ2-7	CASSIRISGYEQYF	TGTGCCAGTAGTATAAGGATTAGCGGCTACGAGCAGTACTTC
once	TRBV6-2/TRBV6-3	TRBD2	TRBJ2-2	CASSYSPRGYANTGELFF	TGTGCCAGCAGTTACTCGCCGCGGGGGTACGCGAACACCGGGGAGCTGTTTTTT
NA	TRBV2	NA	TRBJ1-1	CASTGRGTPGDTEAFF	TGTGCCAGCACTGGCAGGGGCACTCCGGGGGACACTGAAGCTTTCTTT
NA	TRBV14	NA	TRBJ1-1	CASSQDRRTLGHTEAFF	TGTGCCAGCAGCCAAGATCGGCGGACCCTGGGTCACACTGAAGCTTTCTTT
NA	TRBV25-1	NA	TRBJ2-5	CASSARAGSQETQYF	TGTGCCAGCAGTGCCCGGGCGGGGTCCCAAGAGACCCAGTACTTC
NA	TRBV2	TRBD1	TRBJ1-2	CASRDRDRPYGYTF	TGTGCCAGCAGGGACCGGGACAGACCCTATGGCTACACCTTC
NA	TRBV11-2	NA	TRBJ1-2	CASSLSQGNGYTF	TGTGCCAGCAGCTTATCCCAGGGGAATGGCTACACCTTC
NA	TRBV10-1	NA	TRBJ1-1	CASSEWAAWGYMNTEAFF	TGCGCCAGCAGTGAGTGGGCAGCCTGGGGGTATATGAACACTGAAGCTTTCTTT
NA	TRBV19	TRBD2	TRBJ2-1	CASSMQVPGTSEGEQFF	TGTGCCAGTAGTATGCAGGTGCCCGGGACTAGCGAGGGTGAGCAGTTCTTC
NA	TRBV6-5	TRBD2	TRBJ2-3	CASSFAAGSTDTQYF	TGTGCCAGCAGTTTCGCAGCGGGAAGCACAGATACGCAGTATTTT
NA	TRBV5-1	TRBD1	TRBJ1-1	CASSRQGQGVVNTEAFF	TGCGCCAGCAGCCGACAGGGACAGGGCGTCGTGAACACTGAAGCTTTCTTT
NA	TRBV5-1	NA	TRBJ2-2	CANRDRLTGELFF	TGCGCCAACCGTGACAGGTTAACCGGGGAGCTGTTTTTT
NA	TRBV5-4	TRBD1	TRBJ2-7	CASSLETGVDEQYF	TGTGCCAGCAGCTTGGAAACAGGGGTGGACGAGCAGTACTTC
NA	TRBV3-1/TRBV3-2	TRBD1	TRBJ1-1	CASSSVWDRGTEAFF	TGTGCCAGCAGCTCAGTCTGGGACAGGGGCACTGAAGCTTTCTTT
NA	TRBV28	NA	TRBJ1-2	CASSSPRGLHYGYTF	TGTGCCAGCAGTTCCCCACGCGGTCTGCACTATGGCTACACCTTC
NA	TRBV3-1/TRBV3-2	TRBD1	TRBJ1-1	CASSPLLLTGKTEAFF	TGTGCCAGCAGCCCCCTTTTATTGACAGGGAAAACTGAGGCTTTCTTT
once	TRBV5-1	TRBD1	TRBJ1-4	CASSLSGGGEKLFF	TGCGCCAGCAGCCTATCAGGGGGTGGTGAAAAACTGTTTTTT
NA	TRBV7-3	NA	TRBJ1-5	CASSLGAGQPQHF	TGTGCCAGCAGCTTAGGGGCGGGGCAGCCCCAGCATTTT
NA	TRBV3-1/TRBV3-2	NA	TRBJ1-5	CASSQGAQPQHF	TGTGCCAGCAGCCAAGGTGCCCAGCCCCAGCATTTT
NA	TRBV7-8	NA	TRBJ2-3	CASIAERPLVTDTQYF	TGTGCCAGCATTGCGGAGCGCCCACTCGTCACAGATACGCAGTATTTT
NA	TRBV10-2	NA	TRBJ1-1	CASSWSLTEAFF	TGCGCCAGCAGTTGGAGTCTCACTGAAGCTTTCTTT
NA	TRBV5-4	NA	TRBJ1-1	CASSLKDSEAFF	TGTGCCAGCAGCTTAAAGGACAGTGAAGCTTTCTTT
NA	TRBV28	TRBD2	TRBJ2-1	CASSPGGLAGTHEQFF	TGTGCCAGCAGTCCTGGGGGACTAGCGGGAACTCATGAGCAGTTCTTC
NA	TRBV4-1	TRBD1	TRBJ1-4	CASSHRQGAREKLFF	TGCGCCAGCAGCCATCGACAGGGGGCGAGAGAAAAACTGTTTTTT
once	TRBV5-6	NA	TRBJ2-7	CASSPLKGGKKAYEQYF	TGTGCCAGCAGCCCTTTGAAGGGCGGGAAGAAGGCGTACGAGCAGTACTTC
NA	TRBV15	NA	TRBJ1-2	CATSSESGFYGYTF	TGTGCCACCAGCAGTGAATCAGGGTTCTATGGCTACACCTTC
NA	TRBV2	NA	TRBJ2-5	CASRVSETQYF	TGTGCCAGCCGGGTTTCGGAGACCCAGTACTTC
NA	TRBV6-4	NA	TRBJ2-7	CASSRTVDYEQYF	TGTGCCAGCAGTCGGACAGTGGACTACGAGCAGTACTTC
NA	TRBV9	TRBD2	TRBJ2-3	CASRAGGLTDTQYF	TGTGCCAGCCGAGCGGGGGGCCTCACAGATACGCAGTATTTT
NA	TRBV30	NA	TRBJ1-2	CAWSVPTGPNYGYTF	TGTGCCTGGAGTGTACCGACAGGTCCTAACTATGGCTACACCTTC
few	TRBV2	NA	TRBJ1-4	CASRFQPWEKLFF	TGTGCCAGCAGGTTCCAGCCATGGGAAAAACTGTTTTTT